This T cell receptor (beta chain) was sequenced for a study of blood T cell repertoires in COVID-19. CDR3 size: 16 residues. The germline CDR1 and CDR2 sequences are MNHEY and SMNVEV (reference sequence). Trimming removed 3 bases from V and 3 bases from J, with 15 bases in between. The assay was immunoSEQ multiplex PCR, and TCRdb's table has in-frame clones only and misses some. The sample gives about 68,000 clones, just over 85% of which show up once; more than 1.4% is in the top ten. The gene calls are TRBV27 and TRBJ2-1, with D tentatively TRBD2 (6 bases). Sequenced input: peripheral blood. The TCR was taken from a woman aged 55-75 years with acute or convalescent COVID-19. The CDR3 loop reads CASSLRRRGLYNEQFF. CDR3 coding DNA: TGTGCCAGCAGTTTGAGGCGGCGGGGACTCTACAATGAGCAGTTCTTC.